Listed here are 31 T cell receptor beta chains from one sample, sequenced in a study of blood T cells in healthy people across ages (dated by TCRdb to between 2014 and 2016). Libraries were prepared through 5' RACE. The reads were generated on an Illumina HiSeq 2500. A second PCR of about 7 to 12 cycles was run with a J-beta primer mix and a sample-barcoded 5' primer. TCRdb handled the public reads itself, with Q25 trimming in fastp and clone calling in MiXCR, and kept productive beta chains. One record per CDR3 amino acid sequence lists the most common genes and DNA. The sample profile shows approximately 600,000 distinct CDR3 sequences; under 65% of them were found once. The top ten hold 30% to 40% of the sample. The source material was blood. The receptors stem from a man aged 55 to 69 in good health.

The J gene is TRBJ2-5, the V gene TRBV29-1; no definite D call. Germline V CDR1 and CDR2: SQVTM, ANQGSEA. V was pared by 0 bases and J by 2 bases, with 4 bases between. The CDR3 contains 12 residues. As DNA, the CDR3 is TGCAGCGTTGAAGAGGAACAAGAGACCCAGTACTTC. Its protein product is CSVEEEQETQYF.

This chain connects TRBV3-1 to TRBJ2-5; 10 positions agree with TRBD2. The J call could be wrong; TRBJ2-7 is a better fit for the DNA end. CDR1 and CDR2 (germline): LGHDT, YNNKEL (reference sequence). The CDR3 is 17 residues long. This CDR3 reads CASSQESASGGRYEQYF. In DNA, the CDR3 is TGTGCCAGCAGCCAAGAAAGCGCTAGCGGGGGCCGGTACGAGCAGTACTTC.

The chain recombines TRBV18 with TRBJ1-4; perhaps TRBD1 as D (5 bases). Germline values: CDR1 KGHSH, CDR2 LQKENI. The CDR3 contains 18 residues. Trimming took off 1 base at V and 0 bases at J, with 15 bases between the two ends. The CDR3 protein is CASSPRPGGAATNEKLFF. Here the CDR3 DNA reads TGTGCCAGCTCACCACGGCCAGGAGGGGCAGCAACTAATGAAAAACTGTTTTTT.

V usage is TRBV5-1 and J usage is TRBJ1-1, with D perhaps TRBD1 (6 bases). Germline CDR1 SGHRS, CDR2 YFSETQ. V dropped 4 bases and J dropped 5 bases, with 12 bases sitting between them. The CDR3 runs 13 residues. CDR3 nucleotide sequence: TGCGCCAGCAGCGGCAGGGGTTGGACTGAAGCTTTCTTT. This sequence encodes CASSGRGWTEAFF.

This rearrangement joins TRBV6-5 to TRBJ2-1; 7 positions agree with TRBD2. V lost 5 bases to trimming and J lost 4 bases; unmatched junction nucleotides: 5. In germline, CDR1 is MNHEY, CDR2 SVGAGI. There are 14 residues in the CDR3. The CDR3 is CASSNPRGYNEQFF. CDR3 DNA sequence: TGTGCCAGCAGTAACCCGCGGGGGTACAATGAGCAGTTCTTC.

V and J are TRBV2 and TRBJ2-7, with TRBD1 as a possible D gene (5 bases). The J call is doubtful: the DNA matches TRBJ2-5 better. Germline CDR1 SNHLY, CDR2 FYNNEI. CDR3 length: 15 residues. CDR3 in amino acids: CASSEALPGKETQYF. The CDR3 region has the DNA TGTGCCAGCAGTGAAGCGCTACCAGGGAAAGAGACCCAGTACTTC.

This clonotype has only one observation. The DNA for the CDR3 is TGCAGTGCTAGAGCTCCGGGACTAGCGGGGGCCCGTTTTCTCACAGATACGCAGTATTTT. Translated: CSARAPGLAGARFLTDTQYF. The J gene is TRBJ2-3, the V gene TRBV20-1, with 14 bases that match TRBD2. The CDR3 contains 20 residues. V lost 1 base to trimming and J lost 2 bases; unmatched junction nucleotides: 14. Germline values: CDR1 DFQATT, CDR2 SNEGSKA (reference sequence).

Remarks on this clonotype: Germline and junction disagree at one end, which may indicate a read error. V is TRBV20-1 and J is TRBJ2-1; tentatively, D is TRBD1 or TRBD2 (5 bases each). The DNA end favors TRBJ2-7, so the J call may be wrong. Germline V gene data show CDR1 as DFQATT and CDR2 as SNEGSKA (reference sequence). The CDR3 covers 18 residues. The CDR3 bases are TGCAGCGCTAGATTTTTAGGGGAGTGGAGAGGGCTCTACAATGAGCAGTACTTC. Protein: CSARFLGEWRGLYNEQYF.

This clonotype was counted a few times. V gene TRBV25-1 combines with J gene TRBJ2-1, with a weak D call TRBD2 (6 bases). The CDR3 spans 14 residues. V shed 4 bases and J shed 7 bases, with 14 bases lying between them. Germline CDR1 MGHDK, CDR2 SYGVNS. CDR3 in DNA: TGTGCCAGCAGTGTTTGTCGTAGCGGAAATGAGCAGTTCTTC. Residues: CASSVCRSGNEQFF.

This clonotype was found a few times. CDR3 residues: CASSSADSYAGYTF. Written as DNA, the CDR3 is TGTGCCAGCAGCTCAGCAGACAGTTATGCCGGCTACACCTTC. The chain uses TRBV5-5 and TRBJ1-2; D may be TRBD1 (5 bases). V gave up 3 bases and J gave up 8 bases, with 17 bases separating them. CDR1 is SGHKS, CDR2 YYEKEE, per germline (reference sequence). The CDR3 totals 14 residues.

CDR3 loop: CASSWGTTPTDTQYF. CDR3 bases: TGTGCCAGCAGTTGGGGGACTACCCCCACAGATACGCAGTATTTT. The genes are TRBV12-3 or TRBV12-4 and TRBJ2-3; TRBD2 matches 7 bases. With 4 bases clipped from V and 2 bases from J, the junction kept 6 bases outside the gene matches. The CDR3 extends over 15 amino acids.

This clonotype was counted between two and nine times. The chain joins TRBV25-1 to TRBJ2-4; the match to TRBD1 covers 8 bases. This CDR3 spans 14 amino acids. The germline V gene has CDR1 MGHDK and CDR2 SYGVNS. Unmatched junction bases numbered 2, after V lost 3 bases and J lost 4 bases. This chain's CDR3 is CASSDRDRKNIQYF. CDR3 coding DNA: TGTGCCAGCAGTGACCGGGACAGGAAAAACATTCAGTACTTC. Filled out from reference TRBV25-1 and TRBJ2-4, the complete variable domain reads EADIYQTPRYLVIGTGKKITLECSQTMGHDKMYWYQQDPGMELHLIHYSYGVNSTEKGDLSSESTVSRIRTEHFPLTLESARPSHTSQYLCASSDRDRKNIQYFGAGTRLSVL.

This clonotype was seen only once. Written as DNA, the CDR3 is TGTGCCAGCAGCTTGGGGGCCAACCAGGGTGAAGGGACCCAGTACTTC. This sequence encodes CASSLGANQGEGTQYF. The rearrangement joins TRBV5-4 to TRBJ2-5, with D tentatively TRBD1 (5 bases). Trimming left V 0 bases short and J 7 bases short, with 19 bases between. Germline V gene sequence: CDR1 SGHNT, CDR2 YYREEE (reference sequence). This CDR3 has 16 amino acids.

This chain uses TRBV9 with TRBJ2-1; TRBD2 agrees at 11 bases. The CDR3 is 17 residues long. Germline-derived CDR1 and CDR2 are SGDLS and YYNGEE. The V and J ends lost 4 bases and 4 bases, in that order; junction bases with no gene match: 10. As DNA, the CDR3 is TGTGCCAGCAGCCCTCCTGGGGGGACTAGCGGTTACAATGAGCAGTTCTTC. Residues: CASSPPGGTSGYNEQFF. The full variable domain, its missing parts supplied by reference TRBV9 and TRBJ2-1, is DSGVTQTPKHLITATGQRVTLRCSPRSGDLSVYWYQQSLDQGLQFLIQYYNGEERAKGNILERFSAQQFPDLHSELNLSSLELGDSALYFCASSPPGGTSGYNEQFFGPGTRLTVL.

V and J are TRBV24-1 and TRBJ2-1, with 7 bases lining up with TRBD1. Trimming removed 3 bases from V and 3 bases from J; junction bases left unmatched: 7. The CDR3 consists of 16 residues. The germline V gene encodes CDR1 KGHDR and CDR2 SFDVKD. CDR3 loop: CATSDQGDLNYNEQFF. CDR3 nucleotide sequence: TGTGCCACCAGTGATCAGGGGGACCTAAACTACAATGAGCAGTTCTTC.

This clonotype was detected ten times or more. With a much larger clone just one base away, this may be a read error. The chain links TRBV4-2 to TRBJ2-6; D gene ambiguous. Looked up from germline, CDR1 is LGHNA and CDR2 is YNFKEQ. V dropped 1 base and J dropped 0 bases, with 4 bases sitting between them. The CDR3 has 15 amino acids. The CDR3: CASSQAVSGANVLTF. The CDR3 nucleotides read TGTGCCAGCAGCCAAGCGGTCTCTGGGGCCAACGTCCTGACTTTC.

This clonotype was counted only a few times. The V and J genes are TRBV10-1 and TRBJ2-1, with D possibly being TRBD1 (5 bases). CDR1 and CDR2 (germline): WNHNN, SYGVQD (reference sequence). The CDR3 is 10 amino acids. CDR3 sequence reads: CAGVYNEQFF. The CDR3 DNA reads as TGCGCAGGGGTCTACAATGAGCAGTTCTTC.

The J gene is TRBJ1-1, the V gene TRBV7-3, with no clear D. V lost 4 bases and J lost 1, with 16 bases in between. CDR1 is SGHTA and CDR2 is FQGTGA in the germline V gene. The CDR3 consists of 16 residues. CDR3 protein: CASSSITGPANTEAFF. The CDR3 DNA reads TGTGCCAGCAGCTCGATCACCGGGCCCGCGAACACTGAAGCTTTCTTT. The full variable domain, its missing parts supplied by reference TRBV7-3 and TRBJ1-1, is GAGVSQTPSNKVTEKGKYVELRCDPISGHTALYWYRQSLGQGPEFLIYFQGTGAADDSGLPNDRFFAVRPEGSVSTLKIQRTERGDSAVYLCASSSITGPANTEAFFGQGTRLTVV.

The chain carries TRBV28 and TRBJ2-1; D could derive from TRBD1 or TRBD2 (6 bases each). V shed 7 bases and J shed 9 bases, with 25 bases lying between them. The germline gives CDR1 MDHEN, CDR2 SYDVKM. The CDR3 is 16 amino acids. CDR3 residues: CASKGPDRGVRSEQFF. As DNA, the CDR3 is TGTGCCAGCAAGGGTCCAGATAGGGGGGTTAGAAGTGAGCAGTTCTTC.

The CDR3 nucleotides read TGTGCCAGCAGCTTGGGTTCCATTGGGGCCAACGTCCTGACTTTC. It yields the protein CASSLGSIGANVLTF. The J gene is TRBJ2-6, the V gene TRBV7-2, with D unresolved. Trimming removed 3 bases at V and 3 bases at J, with 9 bases between. The CDR3 covers 15 residues. Per the germline V gene, CDR1 is SGHTA and CDR2 is FQGNSA.

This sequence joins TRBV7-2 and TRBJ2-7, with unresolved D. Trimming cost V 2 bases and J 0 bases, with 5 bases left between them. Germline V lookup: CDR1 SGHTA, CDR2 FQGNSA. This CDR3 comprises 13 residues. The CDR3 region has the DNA TGTGCCAGCAGCTTACAGAGCTCCTACGAGCAGTACTTC. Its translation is CASSLQSSYEQYF.

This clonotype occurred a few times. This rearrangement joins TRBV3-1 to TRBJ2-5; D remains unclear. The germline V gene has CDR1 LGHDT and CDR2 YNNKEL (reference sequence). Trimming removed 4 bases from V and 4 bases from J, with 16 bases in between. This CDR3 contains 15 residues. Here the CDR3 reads CASSPDAASLETQYF. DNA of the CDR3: TGTGCCAGCAGCCCCGACGCGGCGTCTCTAGAGACCCAGTACTTC.

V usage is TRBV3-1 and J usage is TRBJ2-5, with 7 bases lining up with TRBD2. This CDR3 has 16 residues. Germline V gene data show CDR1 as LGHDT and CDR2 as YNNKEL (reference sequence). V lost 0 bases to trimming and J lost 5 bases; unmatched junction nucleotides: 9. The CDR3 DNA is TGTGCCAGCAGCCAAGATGACGGGGGGTCGCTGGAGACCCAGTACTTC. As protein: CASSQDDGGSLETQYF.

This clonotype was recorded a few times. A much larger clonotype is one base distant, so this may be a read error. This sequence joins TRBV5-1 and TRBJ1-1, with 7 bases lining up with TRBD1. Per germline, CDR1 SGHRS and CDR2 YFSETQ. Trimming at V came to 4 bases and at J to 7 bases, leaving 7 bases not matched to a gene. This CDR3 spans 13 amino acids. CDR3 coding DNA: TGCGCCAGCAGCGTCGACAGGGTGGGTGAAGCTTTCTTT. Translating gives CASSVDRVGEAFF.

The CDR3 loop reads CASSPGISGYEQYF. The CDR3 DNA reads as TGTGCCAGCAGCCCGGGGATTAGCGGTTACGAGCAGTACTTC. The V gene is TRBV11-2, the J gene TRBJ2-5; D may be TRBD2 (6 bases). Gene TRBJ2-7 matches the end of the DNA better, so the J call may be wrong. Germline assignment: CDR1 SGHAT and CDR2 FQNNGV. This CDR3 spans 14 amino acids.

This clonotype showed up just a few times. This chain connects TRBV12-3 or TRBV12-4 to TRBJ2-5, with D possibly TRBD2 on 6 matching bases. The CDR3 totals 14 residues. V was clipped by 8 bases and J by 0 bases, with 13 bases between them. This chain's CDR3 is CASSTGGYQETQYF. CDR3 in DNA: TGTGCCAGCTCCACCGGGGGATACCAAGAGACCCAGTACTTC.

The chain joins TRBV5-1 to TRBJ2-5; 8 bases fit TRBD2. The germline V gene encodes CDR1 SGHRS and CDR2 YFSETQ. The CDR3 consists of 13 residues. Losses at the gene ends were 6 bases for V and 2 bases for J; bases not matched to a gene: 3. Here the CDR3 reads CASKAGAQETQYF. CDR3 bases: TGCGCCAGCAAAGCGGGAGCTCAAGAGACCCAGTACTTC.

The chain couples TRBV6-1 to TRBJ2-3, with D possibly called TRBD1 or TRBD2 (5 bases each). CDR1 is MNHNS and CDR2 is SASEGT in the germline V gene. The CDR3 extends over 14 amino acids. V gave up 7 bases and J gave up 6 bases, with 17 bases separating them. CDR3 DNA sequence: TGTGCCAGCACTATTATGGGGGTATCGGATACGCAGTATTTT. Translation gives CASTIMGVSDTQYF.

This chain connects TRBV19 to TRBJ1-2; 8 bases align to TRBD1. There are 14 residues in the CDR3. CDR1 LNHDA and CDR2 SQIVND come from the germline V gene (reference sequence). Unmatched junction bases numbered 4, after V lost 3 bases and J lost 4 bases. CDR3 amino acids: CASSIGRGPYGYTF. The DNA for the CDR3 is TGTGCCAGTAGTATCGGCAGGGGGCCCTATGGCTACACCTTC.

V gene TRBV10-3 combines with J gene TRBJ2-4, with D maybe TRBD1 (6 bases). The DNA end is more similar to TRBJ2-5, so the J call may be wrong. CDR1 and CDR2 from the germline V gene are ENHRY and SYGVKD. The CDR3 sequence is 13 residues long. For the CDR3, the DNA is TGTGCCACCCAGGGGCTTCCACAAGAGACCCAGTACTTC. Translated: CATQGLPQETQYF.

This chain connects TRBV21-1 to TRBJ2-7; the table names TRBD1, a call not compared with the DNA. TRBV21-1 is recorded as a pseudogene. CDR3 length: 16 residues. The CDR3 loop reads CASSKVGQGRFYEQYF. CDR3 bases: TGTGCCAGCAGCAAAGTGGGACAGGGTAGGTTCTACGAGCAGTACTTC.